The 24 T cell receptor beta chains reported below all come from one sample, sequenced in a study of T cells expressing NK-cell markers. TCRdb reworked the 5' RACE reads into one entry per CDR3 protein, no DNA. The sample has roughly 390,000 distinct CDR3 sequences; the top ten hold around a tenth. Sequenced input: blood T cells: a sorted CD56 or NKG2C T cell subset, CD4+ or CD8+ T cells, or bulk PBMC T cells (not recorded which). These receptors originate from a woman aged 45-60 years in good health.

CDR3 sequence reads: CSGRGLAGVNEQFF. The V gene is TRBV29-1, the J gene TRBJ2-1; checking the TCRdb D call of TRBD2 is not possible without DNA. CDR1 and CDR2 from the germline V gene are SQVTM and ANQGSEA. The CDR3 loop spans 14 amino acids.

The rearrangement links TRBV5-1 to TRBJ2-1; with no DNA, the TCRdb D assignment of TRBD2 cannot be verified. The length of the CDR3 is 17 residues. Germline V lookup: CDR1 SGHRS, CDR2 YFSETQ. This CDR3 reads CASSLEAAASSYNEQFF.

This CDR3 reads CASSYYRGRGYTF. The V and J genes are TRBV6-5 and TRBJ1-2; TCRdb calls TRBD1, which cannot be checked without DNA. CDR3 length: 13 residues. Looked up from germline, CDR1 is MNHEY and CDR2 is SVGAGI.

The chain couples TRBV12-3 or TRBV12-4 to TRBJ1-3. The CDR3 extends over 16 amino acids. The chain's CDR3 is CASSLGPGLFGNTIYF.

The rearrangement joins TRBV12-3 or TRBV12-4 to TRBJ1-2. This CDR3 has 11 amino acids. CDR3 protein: CASSFRRGYTF.

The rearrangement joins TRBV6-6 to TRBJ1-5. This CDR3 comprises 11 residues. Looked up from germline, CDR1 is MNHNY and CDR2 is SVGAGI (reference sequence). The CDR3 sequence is CASAGNQPQHF.

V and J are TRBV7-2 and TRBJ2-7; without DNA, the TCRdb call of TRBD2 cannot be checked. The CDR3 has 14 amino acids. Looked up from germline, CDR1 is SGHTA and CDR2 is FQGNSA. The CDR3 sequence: CASTSLGVSYEQYF. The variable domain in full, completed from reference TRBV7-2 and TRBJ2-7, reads GAGVSQSPSNKVTEKGKDVELRCDPISGHTALYWYRQSLGQGLEFLIYFQGNSAPDKSGLPSDRFSAERTGGSVSTLTIQRTQQEDSAVYLCASTSLGVSYEQYFGPGTRLTVT.

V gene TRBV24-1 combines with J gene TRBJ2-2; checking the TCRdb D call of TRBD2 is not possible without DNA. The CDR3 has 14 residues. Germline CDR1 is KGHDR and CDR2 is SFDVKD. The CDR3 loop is CATSWGGDTGELFF.

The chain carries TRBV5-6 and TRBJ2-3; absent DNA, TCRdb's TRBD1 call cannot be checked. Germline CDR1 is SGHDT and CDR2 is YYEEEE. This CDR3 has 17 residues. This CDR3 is CASSLAVGIGGVDTQYF.

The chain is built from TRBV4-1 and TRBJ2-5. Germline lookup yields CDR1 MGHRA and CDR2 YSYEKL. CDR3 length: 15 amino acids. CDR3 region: CASSQLRNFQETQYF.

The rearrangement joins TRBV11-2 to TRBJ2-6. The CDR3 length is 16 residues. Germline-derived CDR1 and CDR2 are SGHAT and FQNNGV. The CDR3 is CASSPHGNSGANVLTF.

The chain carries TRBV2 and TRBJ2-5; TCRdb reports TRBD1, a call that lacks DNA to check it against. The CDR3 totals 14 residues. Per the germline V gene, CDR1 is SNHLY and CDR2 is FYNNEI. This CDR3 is CASSDYREQETQYF.

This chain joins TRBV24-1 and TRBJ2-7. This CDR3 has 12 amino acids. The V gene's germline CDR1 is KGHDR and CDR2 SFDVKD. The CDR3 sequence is CATSDSIYEQYF.

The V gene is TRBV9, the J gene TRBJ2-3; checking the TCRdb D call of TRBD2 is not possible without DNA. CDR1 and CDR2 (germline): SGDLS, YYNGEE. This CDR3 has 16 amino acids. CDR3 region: CASSPSPAGVTDTQYF.

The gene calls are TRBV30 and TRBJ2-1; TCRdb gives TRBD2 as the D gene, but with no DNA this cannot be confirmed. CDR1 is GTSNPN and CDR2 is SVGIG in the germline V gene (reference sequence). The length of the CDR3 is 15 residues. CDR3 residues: CAWSVGLASNNEQFF.

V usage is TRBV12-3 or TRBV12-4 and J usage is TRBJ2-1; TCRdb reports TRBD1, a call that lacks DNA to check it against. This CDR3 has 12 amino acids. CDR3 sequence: CASSKGADEQFF.

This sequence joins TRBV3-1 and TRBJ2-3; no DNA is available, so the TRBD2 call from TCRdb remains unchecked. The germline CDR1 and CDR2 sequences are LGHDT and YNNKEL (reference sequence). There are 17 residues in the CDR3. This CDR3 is CASSHLRTSGYTDTQYF.

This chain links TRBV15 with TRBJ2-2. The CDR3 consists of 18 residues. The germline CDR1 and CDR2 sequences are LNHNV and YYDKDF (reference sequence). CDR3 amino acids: CATSRDHSRAPNTGELFF.

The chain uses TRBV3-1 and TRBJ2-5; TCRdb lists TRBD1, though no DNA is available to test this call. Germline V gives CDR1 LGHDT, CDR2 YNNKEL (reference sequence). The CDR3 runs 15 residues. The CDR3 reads CASSPHPGTGETQYF.

CDR3 region: CASSLRTAAMNTEAFF. V is TRBV5-1 and J is TRBJ1-1; TCRdb indicates TRBD1, and absent DNA this call remains unverified. This CDR3 region has 16 residues. Looked up from germline, CDR1 is SGHRS and CDR2 is YFSETQ.

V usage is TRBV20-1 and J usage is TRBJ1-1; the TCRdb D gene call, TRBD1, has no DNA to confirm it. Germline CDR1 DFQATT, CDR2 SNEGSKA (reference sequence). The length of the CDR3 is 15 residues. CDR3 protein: CSARAVRGASTEAFF.

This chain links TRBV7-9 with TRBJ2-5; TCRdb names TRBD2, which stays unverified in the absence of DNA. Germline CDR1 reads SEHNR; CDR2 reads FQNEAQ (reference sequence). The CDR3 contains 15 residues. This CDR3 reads CASSPSLRDQETQYF.

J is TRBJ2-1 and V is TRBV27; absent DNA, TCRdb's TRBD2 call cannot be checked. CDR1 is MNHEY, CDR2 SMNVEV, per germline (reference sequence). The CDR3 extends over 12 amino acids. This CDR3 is CATRRDERQVFF.

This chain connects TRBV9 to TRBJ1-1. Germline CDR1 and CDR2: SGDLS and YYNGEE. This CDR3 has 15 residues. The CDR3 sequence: CASSVADRLWTEAFF. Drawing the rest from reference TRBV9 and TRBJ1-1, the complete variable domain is DSGVTQTPKHLITATGQRVTLRCSPRSGDLSVYWYQQSLDQGLQFLIQYYNGEERAKGNILERFSAQQFPDLHSELNLSSLELGDSALYFCASSVADRLWTEAFFGQGTRLTVV.